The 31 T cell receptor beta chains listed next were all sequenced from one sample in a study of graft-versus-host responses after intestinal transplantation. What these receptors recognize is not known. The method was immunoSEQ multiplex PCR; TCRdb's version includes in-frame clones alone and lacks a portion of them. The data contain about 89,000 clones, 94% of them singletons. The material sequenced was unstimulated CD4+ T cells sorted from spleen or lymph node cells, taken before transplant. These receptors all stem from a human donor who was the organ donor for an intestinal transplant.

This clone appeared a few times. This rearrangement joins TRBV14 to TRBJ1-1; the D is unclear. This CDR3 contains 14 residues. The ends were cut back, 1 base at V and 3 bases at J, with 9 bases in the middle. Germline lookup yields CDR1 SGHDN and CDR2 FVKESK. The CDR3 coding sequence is TGTGCCAGCAGCCAAGTCAGCCGTGACACTGAAGCTTTCTTT. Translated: CASSQVSRDTEAFF.

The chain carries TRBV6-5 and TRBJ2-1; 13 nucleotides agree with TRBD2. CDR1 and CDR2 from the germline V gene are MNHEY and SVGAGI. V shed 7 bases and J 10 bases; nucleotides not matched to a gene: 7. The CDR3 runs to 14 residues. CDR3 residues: CASKTGTSGVEQFF. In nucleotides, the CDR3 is TGTGCCAGCAAGACCGGGACTAGCGGGGTAGAGCAGTTCTTC.

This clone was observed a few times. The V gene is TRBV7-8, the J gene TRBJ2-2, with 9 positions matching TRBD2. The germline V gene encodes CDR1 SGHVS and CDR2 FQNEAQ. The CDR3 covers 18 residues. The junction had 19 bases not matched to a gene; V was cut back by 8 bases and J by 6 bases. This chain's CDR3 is CASWVGTDGRGGAGELFF. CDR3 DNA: TGTGCCAGCTGGGTGGGAACAGATGGCCGCGGGGGGGCCGGGGAGCTGTTTTTT.

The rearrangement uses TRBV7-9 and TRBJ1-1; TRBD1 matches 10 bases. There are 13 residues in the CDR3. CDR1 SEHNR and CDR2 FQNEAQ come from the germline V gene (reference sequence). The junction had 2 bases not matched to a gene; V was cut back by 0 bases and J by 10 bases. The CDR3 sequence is CASSLAGDRGAFF. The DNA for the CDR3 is TGTGCCAGCAGCTTAGCGGGGGACAGGGGAGCTTTCTTT. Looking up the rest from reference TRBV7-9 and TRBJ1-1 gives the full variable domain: DTGVSQNPRHKITKRGQNVTFRCDPISEHNRLYWYRQTLGQGPEFLTYFQNEAQLEKSRLLSDRFSAERPKGSFSTLEIQRTEQGDSAMYLCASSLAGDRGAFFGQGTRLTVV.

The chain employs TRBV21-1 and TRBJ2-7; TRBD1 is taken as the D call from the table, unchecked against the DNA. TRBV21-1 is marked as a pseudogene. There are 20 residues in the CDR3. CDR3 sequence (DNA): TGTGCCAGCAGCAAGTCACCTTTACAACAGGGCCCGTTTAGTACCTACGAGCAGTACTTC. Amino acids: CASSKSPLQQGPFSTYEQYF.

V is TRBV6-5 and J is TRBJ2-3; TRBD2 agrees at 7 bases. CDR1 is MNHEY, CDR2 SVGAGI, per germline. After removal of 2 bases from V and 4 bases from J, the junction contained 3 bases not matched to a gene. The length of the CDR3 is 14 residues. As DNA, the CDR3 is TGTGCCAGCAGTTACGGGGGGAGGGCAGATACGCAGTATTTT. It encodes CASSYGGRADTQYF.

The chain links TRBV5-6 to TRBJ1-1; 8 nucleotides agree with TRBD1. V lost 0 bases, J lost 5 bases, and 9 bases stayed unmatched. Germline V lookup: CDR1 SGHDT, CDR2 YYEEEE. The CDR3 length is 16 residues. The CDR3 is CASSLAGYRGLTEAFF. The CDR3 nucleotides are TGTGCCAGCAGCTTGGCCGGCTACAGGGGGTTAACTGAAGCTTTCTTT. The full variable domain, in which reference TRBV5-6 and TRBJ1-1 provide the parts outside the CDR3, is DAGVTQSPTHLIKTRGQQVTLRCSPKSGHDTVSWYQQALGQGPQFIFQYYEEEERQRGNFPDRFSGHQFPNYSSELNVNALLLGDSALYLCASSLAGYRGLTEAFFGQGTRLTVV.

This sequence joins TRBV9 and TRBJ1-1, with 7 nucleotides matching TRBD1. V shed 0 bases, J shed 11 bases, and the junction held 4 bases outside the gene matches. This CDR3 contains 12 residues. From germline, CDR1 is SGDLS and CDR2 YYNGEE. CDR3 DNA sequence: TGTGCCAGCAGCGTAGGACAGGGTGACGCTTTCTTT. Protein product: CASSVGQGDAFF.

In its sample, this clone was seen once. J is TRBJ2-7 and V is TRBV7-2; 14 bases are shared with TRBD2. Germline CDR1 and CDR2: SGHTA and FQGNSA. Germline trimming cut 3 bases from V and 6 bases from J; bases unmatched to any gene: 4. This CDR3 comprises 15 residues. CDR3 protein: CASSFGTSGGGEQYF. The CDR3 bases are TGTGCCAGCAGCTTCGGGACTAGCGGGGGTGGCGAGCAGTACTTC.

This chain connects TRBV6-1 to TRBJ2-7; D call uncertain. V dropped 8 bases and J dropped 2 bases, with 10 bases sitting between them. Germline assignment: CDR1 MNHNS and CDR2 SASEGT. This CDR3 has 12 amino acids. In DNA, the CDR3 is TGTGCCAGCCTCACAGAGGCCTACGAGCAGTACTTC. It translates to CASLTEAYEQYF.

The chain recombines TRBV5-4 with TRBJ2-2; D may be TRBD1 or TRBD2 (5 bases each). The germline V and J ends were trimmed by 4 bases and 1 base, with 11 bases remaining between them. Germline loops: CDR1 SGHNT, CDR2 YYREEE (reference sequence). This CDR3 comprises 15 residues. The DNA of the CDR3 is TGTGCCAGCAGCCACCGGGACGGGAACACCGGGGAGCTGTTTTTT. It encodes CASSHRDGNTGELFF.

CDR3 sequence reads: CASSLGQGAYEQYF. CDR3 sequence (DNA): TGTGCCAGCAGCTTGGGACAGGGGGCCTACGAGCAGTACTTC. The rearrangement uses TRBV5-5 and TRBJ2-7; TRBD1 matches at 9 bases. The J segment lost 2 bases and the V segment lost 0 bases, leaving 0 bases of the junction unmatched. Germline CDR1 is SGHKS and CDR2 is YYEKEE (reference sequence). CDR3 length: 14 residues. Full variable domain (outside the CDR3, taken from reference TRBV5-5 and TRBJ2-7): DAGVTQSPTHLIKTRGQQVTLRCSPISGHKSVSWYQQVLGQGPQFIFQYYEKEERGRGNFPDRFSARQFPNYSSELNVNALLLGDSALYLCASSLGQGAYEQYFGPGTRLTVT.

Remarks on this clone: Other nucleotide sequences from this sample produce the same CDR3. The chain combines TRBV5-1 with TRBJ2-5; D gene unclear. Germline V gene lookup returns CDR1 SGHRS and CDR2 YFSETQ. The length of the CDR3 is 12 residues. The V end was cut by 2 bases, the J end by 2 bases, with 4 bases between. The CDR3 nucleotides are TGCGCCAGCAGCTTAGGTCAAGAGACCCAGTACTTC. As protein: CASSLGQETQYF.

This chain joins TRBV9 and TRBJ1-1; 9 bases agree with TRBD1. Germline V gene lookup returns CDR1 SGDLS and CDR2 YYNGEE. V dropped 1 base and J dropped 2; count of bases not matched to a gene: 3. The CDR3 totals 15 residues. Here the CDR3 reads CASSVRTGANTEAFF. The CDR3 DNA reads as TGTGCCAGCAGCGTAAGGACAGGGGCAAACACTGAAGCTTTCTTT.

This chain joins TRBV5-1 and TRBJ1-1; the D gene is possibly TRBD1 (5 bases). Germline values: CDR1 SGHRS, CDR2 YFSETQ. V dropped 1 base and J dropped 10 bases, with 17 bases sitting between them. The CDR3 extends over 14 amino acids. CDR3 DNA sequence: TGCGCCAGCAGCTTGCCTCTTACAGGCGCTGGAGCTTTCTTT. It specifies CASSLPLTGAGAFF.

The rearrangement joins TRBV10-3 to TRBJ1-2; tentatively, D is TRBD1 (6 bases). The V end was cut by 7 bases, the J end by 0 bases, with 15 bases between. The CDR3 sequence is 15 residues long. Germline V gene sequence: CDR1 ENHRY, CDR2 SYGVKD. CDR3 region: CAITNRDTSNYGYTF. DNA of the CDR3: TGTGCCATCACTAACCGGGACACATCTAACTATGGCTACACCTTC.

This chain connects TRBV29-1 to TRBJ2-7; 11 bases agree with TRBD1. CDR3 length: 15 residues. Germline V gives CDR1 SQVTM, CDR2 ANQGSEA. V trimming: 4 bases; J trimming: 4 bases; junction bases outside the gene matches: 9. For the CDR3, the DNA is TGCAGCGTTGGGGATATAGGGACAGGGGGTTACGAGCAGTACTTC. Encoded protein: CSVGDIGTGGYEQYF.

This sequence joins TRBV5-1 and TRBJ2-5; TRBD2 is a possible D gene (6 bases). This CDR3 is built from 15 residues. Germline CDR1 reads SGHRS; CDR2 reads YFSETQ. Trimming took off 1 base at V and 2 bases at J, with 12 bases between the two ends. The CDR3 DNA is TGCGCCAGCAGCTTGCTAGCGTCAGGTCAAGAGACCCAGTACTTC. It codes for CASSLLASGQETQYF. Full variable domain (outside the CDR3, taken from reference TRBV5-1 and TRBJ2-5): KAGVTQTPRYLIKTRGQQVTLSCSPISGHRSVSWYQQTPGQGLQFLFEYFSETQRNKGNFPGRFSGRQFSNSRSEMNVSTLELGDSALYLCASSLLASGQETQYFGPGTRLLVL.

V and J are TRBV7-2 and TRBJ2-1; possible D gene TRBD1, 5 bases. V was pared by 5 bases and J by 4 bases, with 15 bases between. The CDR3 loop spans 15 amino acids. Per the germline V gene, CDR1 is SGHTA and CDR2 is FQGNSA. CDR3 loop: CASSPGAGRYNEQFF. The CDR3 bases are TGTGCCAGCAGCCCTGGGGCAGGGCGGTACAATGAGCAGTTCTTC.

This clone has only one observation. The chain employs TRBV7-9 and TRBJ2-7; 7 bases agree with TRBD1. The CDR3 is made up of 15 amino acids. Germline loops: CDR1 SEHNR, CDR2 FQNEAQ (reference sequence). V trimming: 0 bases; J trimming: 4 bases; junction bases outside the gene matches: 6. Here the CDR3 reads CASSLAQGGQYEQYF. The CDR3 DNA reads TGTGCCAGCAGCTTAGCGCAAGGGGGCCAATACGAGCAGTACTTC.

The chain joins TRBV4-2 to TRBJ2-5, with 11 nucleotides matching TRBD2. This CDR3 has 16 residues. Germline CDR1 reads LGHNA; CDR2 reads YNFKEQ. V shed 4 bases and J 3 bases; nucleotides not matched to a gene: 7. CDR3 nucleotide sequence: TGTGCCAGCAGCCCCCGACTAGCGGGGCCGGAAGAGACCCAGTACTTC. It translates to CASSPRLAGPEETQYF.

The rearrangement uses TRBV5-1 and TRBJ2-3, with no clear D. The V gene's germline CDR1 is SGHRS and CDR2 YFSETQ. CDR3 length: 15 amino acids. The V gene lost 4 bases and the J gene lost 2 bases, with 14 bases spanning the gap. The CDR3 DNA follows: TGCGCCAGCAGCAACTACAATGTTAACACAGATACGCAGTATTTT. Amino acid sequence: CASSNYNVNTDTQYF.

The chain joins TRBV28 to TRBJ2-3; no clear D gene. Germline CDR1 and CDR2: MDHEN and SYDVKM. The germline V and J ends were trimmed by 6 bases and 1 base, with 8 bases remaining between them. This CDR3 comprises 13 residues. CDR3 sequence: CASRWQGTDTQYF. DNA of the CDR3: TGTGCCAGCAGGTGGCAGGGCACAGATACGCAGTATTTT.

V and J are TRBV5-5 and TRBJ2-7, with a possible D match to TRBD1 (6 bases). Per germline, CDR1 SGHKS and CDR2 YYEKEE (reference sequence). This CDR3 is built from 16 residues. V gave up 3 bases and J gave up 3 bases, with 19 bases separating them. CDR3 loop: CASSSTGGGSLYEQYF. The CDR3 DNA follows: TGTGCCAGCAGCTCGACAGGTGGCGGGTCTCTCTACGAGCAGTACTTC.

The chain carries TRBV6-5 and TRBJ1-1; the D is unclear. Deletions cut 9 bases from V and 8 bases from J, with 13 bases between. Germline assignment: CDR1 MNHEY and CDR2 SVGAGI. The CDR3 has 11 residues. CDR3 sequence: CASGPNTEAFF. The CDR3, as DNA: TGTGCCAGTGGCCCGAATACCGAAGCTTTCTTT.

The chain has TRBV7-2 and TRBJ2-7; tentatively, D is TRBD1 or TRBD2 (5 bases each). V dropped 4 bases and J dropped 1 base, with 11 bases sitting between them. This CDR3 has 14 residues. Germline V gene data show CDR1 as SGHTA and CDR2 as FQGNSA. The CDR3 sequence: CASSSWDPSYEQYF. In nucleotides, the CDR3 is TGTGCCAGCAGCTCCTGGGACCCTTCCTACGAGCAGTACTTC.

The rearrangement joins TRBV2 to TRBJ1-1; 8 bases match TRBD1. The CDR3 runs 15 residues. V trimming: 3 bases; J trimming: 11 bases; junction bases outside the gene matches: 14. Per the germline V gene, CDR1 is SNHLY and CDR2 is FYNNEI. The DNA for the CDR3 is TGTGCCAGCAGTGATTCTCCGGGACAGGCGTTCGCGGCTTTCTTT. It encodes CASSDSPGQAFAAFF. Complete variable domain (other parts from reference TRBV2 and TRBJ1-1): EPEVTQTPSHQVTQMGQEVILRCVPISNHLYFYWYRQILGQKVEFLVSFYNNEISEKSEIFDDQFSVERPDGSNFTLKIRSTKLEDSAMYFCASSDSPGQAFAAFFGQGTRLTVV.

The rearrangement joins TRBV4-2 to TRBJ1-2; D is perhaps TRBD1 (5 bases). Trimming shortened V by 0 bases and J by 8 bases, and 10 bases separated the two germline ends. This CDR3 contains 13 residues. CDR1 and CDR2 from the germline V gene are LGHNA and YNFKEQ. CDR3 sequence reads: CASSQDFRDGYTF. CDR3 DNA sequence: TGTGCCAGCAGCCAAGATTTCAGGGACGGCTACACCTTC.

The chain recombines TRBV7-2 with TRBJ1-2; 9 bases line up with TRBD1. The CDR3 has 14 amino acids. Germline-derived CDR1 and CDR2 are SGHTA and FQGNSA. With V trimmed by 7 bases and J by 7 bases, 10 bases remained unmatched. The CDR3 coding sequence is TGTGCCAGCATCATGCCGGGACAGGGTCGTGGCTACACCTTC. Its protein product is CASIMPGQGRGYTF.

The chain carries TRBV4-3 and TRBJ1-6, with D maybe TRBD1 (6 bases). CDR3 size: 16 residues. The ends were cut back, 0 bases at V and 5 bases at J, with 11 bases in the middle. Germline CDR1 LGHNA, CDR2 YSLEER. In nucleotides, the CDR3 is TGCGCCAGCAGCCAAGAATATCGGACAGATAATTCACCCCTCCACTTT. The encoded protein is CASSQEYRTDNSPLHF.

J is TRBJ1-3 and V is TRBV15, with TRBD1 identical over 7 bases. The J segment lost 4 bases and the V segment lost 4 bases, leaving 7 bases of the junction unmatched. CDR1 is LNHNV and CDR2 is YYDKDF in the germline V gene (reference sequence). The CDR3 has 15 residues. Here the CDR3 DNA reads TGTGCCACCAGCACCTTCGCAGGGGGAGGAAACACCATATATTTT. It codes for CATSTFAGGGNTIYF. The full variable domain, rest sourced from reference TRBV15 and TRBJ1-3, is DAMVIQNPRYQVTQFGKPVTLSCSQTLNHNVMYWYQQKSSQAPKLLFHYYDKDFNNEADTPDNFQSRRPNTSFCFLDIRSPGLGDTAMYLCATSTFAGGGNTIYFGEGSWLTVV.